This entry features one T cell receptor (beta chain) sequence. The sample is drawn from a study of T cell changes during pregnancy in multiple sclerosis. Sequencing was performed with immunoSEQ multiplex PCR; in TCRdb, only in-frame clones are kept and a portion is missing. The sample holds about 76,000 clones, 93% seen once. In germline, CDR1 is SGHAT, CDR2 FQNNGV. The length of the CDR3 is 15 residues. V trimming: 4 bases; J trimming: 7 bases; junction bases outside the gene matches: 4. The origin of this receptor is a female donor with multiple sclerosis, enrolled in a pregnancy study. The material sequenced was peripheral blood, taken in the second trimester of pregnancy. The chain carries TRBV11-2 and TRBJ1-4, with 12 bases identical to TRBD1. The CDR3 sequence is CASSSRDRGREKLFF. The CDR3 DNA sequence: TGTGCCAGCAGCTCCCGGGACAGGGGGCGTGAAAAACTGTTTTTT.